One and the same sample provided the 3 T cell receptor beta chains below, sequenced in a study of blood T cell repertoires in COVID-19. The table came from immunoSEQ multiplex PCR; TCRdb's copy has only in-frame clones and leaves some out. The table shows hundreds of thousands of clones, with 80% to 90% occurring only once. The sequenced sample consisted of PBMCs or T cells enriched from blood (not recorded which). The receptors originated from a man aged 18 to 29 who had recovered from COVID-19.

The chain is built from TRBV24-1 and TRBJ2-1; weak D call: TRBD1 (5 bases). CDR3 length equals 15 residues. Germline-derived CDR1 and CDR2 are KGHDR and SFDVKD. The V gene lost 2 bases and the J gene lost 4 bases, with 11 bases spanning the gap. The CDR3 loop is CATSDSLTEYNEQFF. CDR3 coding DNA: TGTGCCACCAGTGATTCCTTGACAGAATACAATGAGCAGTTCTTC.

The chain couples TRBV5-6 to TRBJ1-2; D is ambiguous. Per the germline V gene, CDR1 is SGHDT and CDR2 is YYEEEE. Trimming took 0 bases from V and 5 from J, leaving 8 bases between them. This CDR3 spans 13 amino acids. The CDR3 is CASSLDRGYGYTF. The CDR3 DNA is TGTGCCAGCAGCTTGGACAGAGGGTATGGCTACACCTTC.

The chain carries TRBV27 and TRBJ1-3, with D unresolved. The V gene's germline CDR1 is MNHEY and CDR2 SMNVEV (reference sequence). This CDR3 has 13 residues. V was cut by 8 bases and J by 3 bases, with 11 bases left in between. This chain's CDR3 is CASYKEGGNTIYF. The CDR3 bases are TGTGCCAGCTACAAGGAGGGTGGAAACACCATATATTTT.